This T cell receptor beta chain was captured in a study of cytomegalovirus exposure and HLA in healthy donors. Some clones are missing from TCRdb's copy, which holds only in-frame ones; the method was immunoSEQ multiplex PCR. In the table there are over 150,000 clones, around 80% of which are singletons. There are 12 residues in the CDR3. The V and J ends lost 5 bases and 4 bases respectively, with 7 bases between them. CDR1 MNHEY and CDR2 SMNVEV come from the germline V gene (reference sequence). This chain joins TRBV27 and TRBJ2-3, with a weak D call TRBD1 (5 bases). The sequence was obtained from a woman aged 25 to 45 in good health and CMV-seropositive. Sequenced sample: PBMCs. In DNA form, the CDR3 reads TGTGCCAGCAGTCCAGGGTCAGATACGCAGTATTTT. Encoded protein: CASSPGSDTQYF.